What follows are 14 T cell receptor beta chains derived from one specimen sequenced in a study of identical twins (dated by TCRdb to between 2015 and 2016). The method behind the library was 5' RACE. TCRdb names Illumina HiSeq 2000 as the instrument used. TCRdb ran its own pipeline on the public reads, namely fastp trimming at Q25 and MiXCR clone calling, and kept in-frame beta chains. Each record represents a unique CDR3 protein, reported with the most common genes and DNA among its rows. This sample comprises 640,000 or so distinct CDR3 sequences, 6% to 6.5% of them detected only once. The ten largest clonotypes hold roughly 2% of the sample. Source material: naive T cells sorted from blood. Interpreted using the paper, the cell subset or site label stands for: cells isolated with a human naive T-cell isolation kit. The receptors come from a young man in good health.

V gene TRBV28 combines with J gene TRBJ2-1; 11 nucleotides agree with TRBD2. With 6 bases clipped from V and 8 bases from J, the junction kept 9 bases outside the gene matches. This CDR3 comprises 15 residues. Germline V gene lookup returns CDR1 MDHEN and CDR2 SYDVKM. The CDR3 region has the DNA TGTGCCAGCAGAACGATTCTAGCGGGAGGAGATGAGCAGTTCTTC. This translates into CASRTILAGGDEQFF.

This clonotype was detected ten times or more. The chain recombines TRBV5-4 with TRBJ2-5, with D unclear. V lost 4 bases, J lost 4 bases, and 8 bases lay in between. Germline V lookup: CDR1 SGHNT, CDR2 YYREEE (reference sequence). The CDR3 sequence is 12 residues long. CDR3 DNA: TGTGCCAGCAGCATTGGGTTAGAGACCCAGTACTTC. Protein sequence: CASSIGLETQYF.

This clonotype has at least ten counts. CDR3 coding DNA: TGCAGCGTTGACGATGGACAGGGGCTGCAGTACGTC. It translates to CSVDDGQGLQYV. The chain recombines TRBV29-1 with TRBJ2-7; 9 bases are shared with TRBD1. The CDR3 is 12 amino acids. The V segment lost 3 bases and the J segment 9 bases; nucleotides outside the gene matches: 6. Germline loops: CDR1 SQVTM, CDR2 ANQGSEA.

Ten or more counts support this clonotype. The V call is TRBV12-3 or TRBV12-4, the J call TRBJ1-6, with 8 bases that match TRBD1. V was clipped by 5 bases and J by 9 bases; unmatched bases: 6. This CDR3 has 14 residues. The CDR3 region is CASSLGQGGSPLHF. The CDR3 DNA reads TGTGCCAGCAGTCTTGGACAGGGAGGTTCACCCCTCCACTTT.

This clonotype showed up many times. V is TRBV18 and J is TRBJ1-5, with D tentatively TRBD1 (6 bases). Trimming stripped 9 bases from V and 3 bases from J, with 27 bases between. Germline CDR1 and CDR2: KGHSH and LQKENI. The CDR3 is 18 residues long. CDR3 residues: CASSEERWGAGNNQPQHF. In DNA form, the CDR3 reads TGTGCCAGTTCGGAAGAAAGGTGGGGGGCCGGTAACAATCAGCCCCAGCATTTT.

This clonotype has ten or more counts. The J gene is TRBJ2-1, the V gene TRBV12-3 or TRBV12-4; 15 nucleotides match TRBD2. The CDR3 covers 15 residues. With V trimmed by 6 bases and J by 9 bases, 6 bases remained unmatched. The CDR3 DNA follows: TGTGCCAGCAGCCGCGGGACTAGCGGGAGGATTGAGCAGTTCTTC. Residues: CASSRGTSGRIEQFF.

The chain carries TRBV11-2 and TRBJ2-6; D is ambiguous. The germline V gene has CDR1 SGHAT and CDR2 FQNNGV. CDR3 length: 19 amino acids. Trimming left V 0 bases short and J 0 bases short, with 15 bases between. The CDR3 DNA reads TGTGCCAGCAGCTTAGAGGTCGTAGCCACTGTCTCTGGGGCCAACGTCCTGACTTTC. This encodes CASSLEVVATVSGANVLTF. The variable domain in full, with the rest retrieved from reference TRBV11-2 and TRBJ2-6, is EAGVAQSPRYKIIEKRQSVAFWCNPISGHATLYWYQQILGQGPKLLIQFQNNGVVDDSQLPKDRFSAERLKGVDSTLKIQPAKLEDSAVYLCASSLEVVATVSGANVLTFGAGSRLTVL.

The V and J genes are TRBV30 and TRBJ2-3; D is undetermined. The CDR3 contains 12 residues. CDR1 is GTSNPN, CDR2 SVGIG, per germline (reference sequence). Trimming took off 2 bases at V and 2 bases at J, with 5 bases between the two ends. CDR3 amino acids: CAWSLSTDTQYF. The CDR3 DNA is TGTGCCTGGAGTCTTTCCACAGATACGCAGTATTTT.

This clonotype was counted at least ten times. The chain uses TRBV28 and TRBJ2-1, with unresolved D. CDR1 is MDHEN, CDR2 SYDVKM, per germline. Trimming cost V 3 bases and J 10 bases, with 7 bases left between them. There are 11 residues in the CDR3. The DNA for the CDR3 is TGTGCCAGCAGTTTTAGTAGGGAGCAGTTCTTC. It translates to CASSFSREQFF.

This clonotype was counted many times. The rearrangement uses TRBV7-6 and TRBJ1-1; D is uncertain. V lost 6 bases, J lost 11 bases, and 16 bases lay in between. Germline V gene sequence: CDR1 SGHVS, CDR2 FNYEAQ. This CDR3 comprises 12 residues. The CDR3 DNA sequence: TGTGCCAGCAGTCCAATCGGGCGGTGGGCTTTCTTT. This gives the protein CASSPIGRWAFF.

This clonotype has more than one count but fewer than ten. The chain has TRBV6-2 or TRBV6-3 and TRBJ2-7; TRBD2 agrees at 7 bases. The CDR3 runs 14 residues. Trimming took 2 bases from V and 7 from J; bases not matched to a gene: 8. Germline CDR1 MNHEY, CDR2 SVGEGT. In DNA form, the CDR3 reads TGTGCCAGCAGTTACCTCCGGGGCGGGAGAGAGCAGTACTTC. Amino acid sequence: CASSYLRGGREQYF.

This clonotype showed up many times. The gene calls are TRBV5-1 and TRBJ2-7, with 8 bases fitting TRBD1. Germline V CDR1 and CDR2: SGHRS, YFSETQ. With V trimmed by 0 bases and J by 2 bases, 4 bases remained unmatched. The CDR3 covers 15 residues. In nucleotides, the CDR3 is TGCGCCAGCAGCTTGGTGGGACAGGACGCCTACGAGCAGTACTTC. Protein sequence: CASSLVGQDAYEQYF. Looking up the rest from reference TRBV5-1 and TRBJ2-7 gives the full variable domain: KAGVTQTPRYLIKTRGQQVTLSCSPISGHRSVSWYQQTPGQGLQFLFEYFSETQRNKGNFPGRFSGRQFSNSRSEMNVSTLELGDSALYLCASSLVGQDAYEQYFGPGTRLTVT.

Turning to this clonotype: A read error may be the cause here, since a much bigger clone is one base away. The chain combines TRBV6-5 with TRBJ2-3; TRBD1 is a possible D gene (6 bases). Trimming cost V 2 bases and J 0 bases, with 6 bases left between them. This CDR3 is 14 amino acids long. Germline V gene lookup returns CDR1 MNHEY and CDR2 SVGAGI. Written as DNA, the CDR3 is TGTGCCAGCAGTTACGACAGGAGCACAGATACGCAGTATTTT. Its translation: CASSYDRSTDTQYF.

This clonotype was counted only a few times. The V call is TRBV20-1, the J call TRBJ2-1; 12 bases line up with TRBD2. CDR3 length equals 20 residues. Germline V lookup: CDR1 DFQATT, CDR2 SNEGSKA (reference sequence). V gave up 6 bases and J gave up 0 bases; unmatched junction bases: 18. The CDR3 region is CSATGRASGRVRSSYNEQFF. CDR3 sequence (DNA): TGCAGTGCAACCGGGAGGGCTAGCGGGAGGGTCCGTAGCTCCTACAATGAGCAGTTCTTC.